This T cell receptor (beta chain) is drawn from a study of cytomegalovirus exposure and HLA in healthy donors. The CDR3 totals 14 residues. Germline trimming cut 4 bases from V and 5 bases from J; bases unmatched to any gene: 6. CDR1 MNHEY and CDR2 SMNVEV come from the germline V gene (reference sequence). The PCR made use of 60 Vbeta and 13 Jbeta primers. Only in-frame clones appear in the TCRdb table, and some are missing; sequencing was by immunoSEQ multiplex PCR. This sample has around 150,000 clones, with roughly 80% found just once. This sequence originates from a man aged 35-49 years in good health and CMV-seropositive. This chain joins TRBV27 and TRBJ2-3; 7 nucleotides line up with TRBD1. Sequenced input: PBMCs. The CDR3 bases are TGTGCCAGCAGTTCGACAGGGATGGAAGATACGCAGTATTTT. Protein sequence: CASSSTGMEDTQYF.